This TCR beta chain is drawn from a study of human T cells and chemical hapten exposure. About the research overall: How much TCR each sample yielded varied, mostly because pooled library volumes differed slightly.

Total RNA came from unfractionated whole blood. The V gene lost 4 bases and the J gene lost 0 bases, with 13 bases spanning the gap. The CDR3 contains 15 residues. Germline V gives CDR1 SGHDT, CDR2 YYEEEE. Study results and caveats: There was no change with DPC sensitization in TCRs above 1 in 1000 frequency.

As the library was built, unique molecular identifiers were attached to individual cDNA molecules. The authors' processing: Between roughly 20,000 and 690,600 TCRs appeared in each sample, and the median stood at roughly 100,000. Each CDR3 protein gets one entry after TCRdb re-called the 5' RACE reads with MiXCR. V and J calls and clone size were set by TCRdb, not the authors. The sample holds 75,000 or so distinct CDR3 sequences, around a sixth seen once. This clonotype occurred a few times. Its target is unknown. This TCR was recovered from a female donor in good health. The rearrangement uses TRBV5-6 and TRBJ1-2; D remains unclear. The CDR3 DNA is TGTGCCAGCAGCCCCACCCCAGGTTCTAACTATGGCTACACCTTC. Translation gives CASSPTPGSNYGYTF.